One and the same sample provided the 3 T cell receptor beta chains below, sequenced in a study of blood T cell repertoires in COVID-19. TCRdb's table, derived via immunoSEQ multiplex PCR, lists solely in-frame clones and lacks some. Counted here are 87,000 or so clones, around 86% occurring once; the ten biggest clones make up about 2%. Sequenced: peripheral blood. The receptors originated from a woman in her seventies with acute or convalescent COVID-19.

This chain joins TRBV19 and TRBJ2-2; 10 nucleotides agree with TRBD2. The length of the CDR3 is 16 residues. V lost 5 bases and J lost 3; bases outside the gene matches: 6. Germline lookup yields CDR1 LNHDA and CDR2 SQIVND (reference sequence). CDR3 amino acids: CASSHSGGFYTGELFF. The CDR3 DNA reads as TGTGCCAGTAGTCATAGCGGGGGGTTCTACACCGGGGAGCTGTTTTTT.

The chain is built from TRBV4-1 and TRBJ1-1; D is undetermined. With 6 bases removed from V and 0 bases from J, the gap between germline ends came to 11 bases. There are 14 residues in the CDR3. CDR1 MGHRA and CDR2 YSYEKL come from the germline V gene. The CDR3 spells CASRRDTLNTEAFF. The DNA of the CDR3 is TGCGCCAGCAGGAGAGACACTTTGAACACTGAAGCTTTCTTT.

This chain links TRBV19 with TRBJ1-2; possibly TRBD1 for D (6 bases). The germline gives CDR1 LNHDA, CDR2 SQIVND (reference sequence). This CDR3 has 18 residues. With 2 bases removed from V and 2 bases from J, the gap between germline ends came to 21 bases. Written as DNA, the CDR3 is TGTGCCAGTAGTATACTCCAACGGGACACCGGATCGAACTATGGCTACACCTTC. Protein: CASSILQRDTGSNYGYTF.